Each of the 26 T cell receptor beta chains below was sequenced from the same sample in a study of T-cell reconstitution after alpha-beta-depleted transplantation in children. Unique molecular identifiers were used to barcode this TCRbeta library. MiXCR, applied by TCRdb to the PCR reads, yields one record per CDR3 protein. The sample carries around 180,000 distinct CDR3 sequences, over 8.5% recorded once. The material sequenced was PBMCs, taken before TCRalphabeta/CD19-depleted stem cell transplant. These TCRs come from a boy between 2 and 10 years old with acute myeloid leukemia, due to receive a stem cell transplant.

There are many counts of this clonotype. The chain couples TRBV11-2 to TRBJ1-2; no clear D. The germline V gene encodes CDR1 SGHAT and CDR2 FQNNGV. The CDR3 loop spans 15 amino acids. Trimming removed 4 bases from V and 1 base from J, with 13 bases in between. CDR3 bases: TGTGCCAGCAGCTATTCCCGGTCCGTTAACTATGGCTACACCTTC. The encoded protein is CASSYSRSVNYGYTF.

This clonotype was seen at least ten times. The V and J genes are TRBV9 and TRBJ1-3, with TRBD1 matching over 7 bases. CDR1 is SGDLS, CDR2 YYNGEE, per germline. This CDR3 spans 16 amino acids. With 3 bases clipped from V and 5 bases from J, the junction kept 11 bases outside the gene matches. The CDR3 DNA reads TGTGCCAGCAGCGATGGGGACAGCCTAGGGAGAAACACCATATATTTT. It encodes CASSDGDSLGRNTIYF. The variable domain in full, completed from reference TRBV9 and TRBJ1-3, reads DSGVTQTPKHLITATGQRVTLRCSPRSGDLSVYWYQQSLDQGLQFLIQYYNGEERAKGNILERFSAQQFPDLHSELNLSSLELGDSALYFCASSDGDSLGRNTIYFGEGSWLTVV.

This clonotype was detected many times. The chain links TRBV18 to TRBJ2-7; 10 bases map to TRBD1. Germline values: CDR1 KGHSH, CDR2 LQKENI. The CDR3 is made up of 16 amino acids. Trimming removed 3 bases from V and 3 bases from J; junction bases left unmatched: 8. The CDR3 sequence: CASSPTGWDRGYEQYV. The CDR3 DNA reads TGTGCCAGCTCACCGACCGGCTGGGACAGGGGCTACGAGCAGTACGTC.

This clonotype was picked up many times. J is TRBJ2-7 and V is TRBV5-8; D gene uncertain. The CDR3 has 12 residues. CDR1 is SGHTS and CDR2 is YDEGEE in the germline V gene. The ends were cut back, 1 base at V and 9 bases at J, with 11 bases in the middle. The DNA of the CDR3 is TGTGCCAGCAGCTTGAACCGGGTGGGGCAGTACGTC. Translating gives CASSLNRVGQYV.

This clonotype occurred many times. The chain recombines TRBV4-1 with TRBJ2-7; tentative D call: TRBD2 (5 bases). The CDR3 spans 13 residues. V was pared by 2 bases and J by 3 bases, with 8 bases between. Per the germline V gene, CDR1 is MGHRA and CDR2 is YSYEKL. The CDR3 loop reads CASSQITSYEQYF. DNA of the CDR3: TGCGCCAGCAGCCAAATTACTAGCTACGAGCAGTACTTC.

This clonotype has a count of ten or more. Relative to the germline gene, one junction end is altered; a read error may explain this. The chain combines TRBV6-5 with TRBJ2-3; 7 bases map to TRBD1. Germline V CDR1 and CDR2: MNHEY, SVGAGI. This CDR3 contains 18 residues. CDR3 sequence: CASSNSRVDRARLVTQYF. CDR3 in DNA: TGTGCCAGCAGTAACTCTCGGGTTGACAGGGCGCGTTTGGTTACGCAGTATTTT.

This clonotype came up many times. The chain joins TRBV13 to TRBJ2-5; possibly TRBD2 for D (6 bases). The CDR3 spans 14 residues. V was cut by 4 bases and J by 1 base, with 10 bases left in between. Germline V gene data show CDR1 as PRHDT and CDR2 as FYEKMQ (reference sequence). The CDR3 DNA is TGTGCCAGCAGCTGGCGGGGCTCCCAAGAGACCCAGTACTTC. It specifies CASSWRGSQETQYF.

This clonotype appeared many times. V usage is TRBV25-1 and J usage is TRBJ2-1; maybe TRBD2 (5 bases). V gave up 4 bases and J gave up 6 bases, with 13 bases separating them. From germline, CDR1 is MGHDK and CDR2 SYGVNS. The length of the CDR3 is 14 residues. CDR3 in amino acids: CASSGEGPSNEQFF. As DNA, the CDR3 is TGTGCCAGCAGTGGTGAGGGCCCTTCCAATGAGCAGTTCTTC.

This clonotype was seen ten or more times. V gene TRBV4-2 combines with J gene TRBJ2-1; either TRBD1 or TRBD2 may fit D (5 bases each). Trimming shortened V by 0 bases and J by 15 bases, and 15 bases separated the two germline ends. Germline CDR1 LGHNA, CDR2 YNFKEQ. There are 13 residues in the CDR3. The CDR3 is CASSQEGVAGAFF. In DNA form, the CDR3 reads TGTGCCAGCAGCCAAGAAGGGGTAGCCGGGGCGTTCTTC.

CDR3 in amino acids: CARSTGPVSEQYV. As DNA, the CDR3 is TGTGCCAGGAGCACCGGGCCGGTTAGCGAGCAGTACGTC. This chain joins TRBV4-2 and TRBJ2-7; no firm D call. This CDR3 contains 13 residues. V was clipped by 9 bases and J by 6 bases, with 18 bases between them. Germline V gene lookup returns CDR1 LGHNA and CDR2 YNFKEQ.

This clonotype was counted at least ten times. CDR3 DNA sequence: TGCGCCAGCAGCTTGGCACAAACTAGCGATGCCTACGAGCAGTACTTC. Amino acids: CASSLAQTSDAYEQYF. V gene TRBV5-1 combines with J gene TRBJ2-7, with TRBD2 identical over 7 bases. Germline CDR1 reads SGHRS; CDR2 reads YFSETQ. The CDR3 loop spans 16 amino acids. Trimming at V came to 0 bases and at J to 2 bases, leaving 8 bases not matched to a gene.

This clonotype appeared many times. The genes are TRBV12-3 or TRBV12-4 and TRBJ2-2; D not resolved. The CDR3 totals 13 residues. Trimming cost V 3 bases and J 5 bases, with 7 bases left between them. The CDR3 loop is CASSFFGTGELFF. The CDR3 nucleotides are TGTGCCAGCAGTTTTTTCGGTACCGGGGAGCTGTTTTTT.

The gene calls are TRBV11-2 and TRBJ2-3; 8 bases agree with TRBD2. CDR1 and CDR2 (germline): SGHAT, FQNNGV. The trim removed 1 base at V and 0 bases at J, leaving 9 bases unmatched. The CDR3 is 18 residues long. The chain's CDR3 is CASSLGGGGLRSTDTQYF. The CDR3 bases are TGTGCCAGCAGCTTAGGAGGCGGGGGGCTCCGAAGCACAGATACGCAGTATTTT. Filled out from reference TRBV11-2 and TRBJ2-3, the complete variable domain reads EAGVAQSPRYKIIEKRQSVAFWCNPISGHATLYWYQQILGQGPKLLIQFQNNGVVDDSQLPKDRFSAERLKGVDSTLKIQPAKLEDSAVYLCASSLGGGGLRSTDTQYFGPGTRLTVL.

The sample holds many counts of this clonotype. This chain joins TRBV7-2 and TRBJ2-4; D remains ambiguous. Germline values: CDR1 SGHTA, CDR2 FQGNSA. Trimming stripped 5 bases from V and 1 base from J, with 9 bases between. The CDR3 consists of 14 residues. The CDR3 loop is CASSMSWAKNIQYF. The DNA of the CDR3 is TGTGCCAGCAGCATGTCGTGGGCCAAAAACATTCAGTACTTC.

This clonotype occurred many times. This rearrangement joins TRBV6-2 or TRBV6-3 to TRBJ2-3; TRBD1 or TRBD2 may be the D gene (5 bases each). With 8 bases removed from V and 2 bases from J, the gap between germline ends came to 14 bases. Per the germline V gene, CDR1 is MNHEY and CDR2 is SVGEGT. This CDR3 has 14 residues. The CDR3 is CASLRDPLTDTQYF. In DNA, the CDR3 is TGTGCCAGCCTCAGGGACCCTCTCACAGATACGCAGTATTTT.

This clonotype occurred many times. The genes are TRBV20-1 and TRBJ2-1, with TRBD2 identical over 10 bases. Losses at the gene ends were 1 base for V and 2 bases for J; bases not matched to a gene: 8. The CDR3 is made up of 17 amino acids. Germline values: CDR1 DFQATT, CDR2 SNEGSKA (reference sequence). The CDR3 sequence is CSARGLAGAQTYNEQFF. The CDR3, as DNA: TGCAGTGCTAGAGGTCTAGCGGGAGCCCAAACCTACAATGAGCAGTTCTTC.

This clonotype has ten or more counts. J is TRBJ2-7 and V is TRBV20-1; D ambiguous. CDR3 length: 12 amino acids. V was cut by 1 base and J by 1 base, with 5 bases left in between. CDR1 DFQATT and CDR2 SNEGSKA come from the germline V gene (reference sequence). The CDR3 DNA follows: TGCAGTGCTAGAGGGCTATCCTACGAGCAGTACTTC. Translating it yields CSARGLSYEQYF.

Many counts were recorded for this clonotype. The chain uses TRBV12-3 or TRBV12-4 and TRBJ1-4, with D tentatively TRBD1 (5 bases). CDR3 length equals 14 residues. Trimming took 3 bases from V and 7 from J, leaving 12 bases between them. As DNA, the CDR3 is TGTGCCAGCAGTTTGGAAAGGGGATTTGAAAAACTGTTTTTT. It translates to CASSLERGFEKLFF.

Ten or more counts support this clonotype. V is TRBV5-1 and J is TRBJ1-6, with a weak D call TRBD1 (5 bases). V was clipped by 3 bases and J by 7 bases, with 14 bases between them. CDR1 and CDR2 from the germline V gene are SGHRS and YFSETQ. There are 15 residues in the CDR3. The CDR3 sequence: CASSSEDRGNSPLHF. The CDR3 bases are TGCGCCAGCAGCTCTGAAGATAGGGGAAATTCACCCCTCCACTTT.

V is TRBV20-1 and J is TRBJ1-1; D is unresolved. In germline, CDR1 is DFQATT, CDR2 SNEGSKA (reference sequence). V lost 7 bases and J lost 1, with 10 bases in between. There are 12 residues in the CDR3. This chain's CDR3 is CSVSDKNTEAFF. The CDR3 coding sequence is TGCAGTGTTTCTGACAAGAACACTGAAGCTTTCTTT.

This clonotype was observed at least ten times. The chain has TRBV7-2 and TRBJ1-5, with 7 bases that match TRBD1. Trimming removed 5 bases from V and 1 base from J; junction bases left unmatched: 11. The CDR3 is 17 residues long. Germline-derived CDR1 and CDR2 are SGHTA and FQGNSA. In DNA, the CDR3 is TGTGCCAGCAGCCTCGAGACAGGGTTCGGAAGCAATCAGCCCCAGCATTTT. Translated: CASSLETGFGSNQPQHF.

This clonotype was counted many times. This chain's CDR3 is CASSLDLLSSYNEQFF. The CDR3 coding sequence is TGTGCCAGCAGCTTAGATCTACTAAGCTCCTACAATGAGCAGTTCTTC. This sequence joins TRBV11-2 and TRBJ2-1; D is uncertain. Trimming stripped 0 bases from V and 0 bases from J, with 9 bases between. The CDR3 sequence is 16 residues long. In germline, CDR1 is SGHAT, CDR2 FQNNGV.

This clonotype was observed many times. The chain recombines TRBV10-2 with TRBJ1-2; 9 nucleotides align to TRBD1. The trim removed 6 bases at V and 4 bases at J, leaving 6 bases unmatched. The CDR3 contains 14 residues. From germline, CDR1 is WSHSY and CDR2 SAAADI. The CDR3: CASRPGQGSYGYTF. CDR3 DNA sequence: TGCGCCAGCAGACCGGGACAGGGTTCCTATGGCTACACCTTC.

This clonotype was counted only a few times. The chain carries TRBV28 and TRBJ1-2, with D tentatively TRBD1 (6 bases). V lost 10 bases and J 4 bases, leaving 16 bases between the germline ends. Germline CDR1 is MDHEN and CDR2 is SYDVKM. CDR3 length equals 13 residues. The CDR3, as DNA: TGTGCCACTTACAGGGTTACGGGCTATGGCTACACCTTC. Its protein is CATYRVTGYGYTF.

Comment on this clonotype: A much larger clone differs by one base, so this may be a read error. The J gene is TRBJ2-6, the V gene TRBV7-2, with TRBD1 as a possible D gene (5 bases). The CDR3 extends over 15 amino acids. The germline V gene has CDR1 SGHTA and CDR2 FQGNSA. The CDR3 DNA reads TGTGCCAGCAGCTTATCCTTCTCTGGGGCCTACGTCCTGACTTTC. Translation gives CASSLSFSGAYVLTF.

The CDR3 coding sequence is TGTGCCTGGAGGACAGGCTCCTACGAGCAGTACTTC. This translates into CAWRTGSYEQYF. The gene calls are TRBV30 and TRBJ2-7; tentative D call: TRBD1 (6 bases). V lost 3 bases and J lost 0, with 6 bases in between. The CDR3 is 12 residues long. Germline lookup yields CDR1 GTSNPN and CDR2 SVGIG (reference sequence).